Following are 24 T cell receptor beta chains from one sample sequenced in a study of blood T cell repertoires in COVID-19. TCRdb's table, derived via immunoSEQ multiplex PCR, lists solely in-frame clones and lacks some. This repertoire shows approximately 210,000 clones, around nine tenths found once; its top ten account for 4.5% to 5.5%. The specimen sequenced was peripheral blood. The receptor set was obtained from a woman aged 40 to 50 with acute or convalescent COVID-19.

This clone was observed a single time. The chain is built from TRBV2 and TRBJ1-6; D is possibly TRBD1 (6 bases). The length of the CDR3 is 13 residues. Per germline, CDR1 SNHLY and CDR2 FYNNEI. Trimming took off 2 bases at V and 13 bases at J, with 12 bases between the two ends. The DNA for the CDR3 is TGTGCCAGCAGTGAACTCAGGGGCGCCCCCCTCCACTTT. Amino acids: CASSELRGAPLHF.

The chain recombines TRBV3-1 (or the pseudogene TRBV3-2) with TRBJ1-2; tentative D call: TRBD1 (5 bases). CDR3 length equals 15 residues. CDR1 is LGHDT and CDR2 is YNNKEL in the germline V gene (reference sequence). V gave up 7 bases and J gave up 4 bases, with 19 bases separating them. The CDR3 nucleotides are TGTGCCAGCACTCAAACTAACCAGGGTGCCTATGGCTACACCTTC. Translated: CASTQTNQGAYGYTF.

The chain links TRBV2 to TRBJ1-4, with D maybe TRBD1 (5 bases). V lost 6 bases, J lost 6 bases, and 20 bases lay in between. Germline CDR1 reads SNHLY; CDR2 reads FYNNEI. The CDR3 totals 16 residues. CDR3 amino acids: CASRRTIQGGYEKLFF. The CDR3 region has the DNA TGTGCCAGCAGGCGCACCATTCAGGGTGGCTATGAAAAACTGTTTTTT.

The chain combines TRBV6-1 with TRBJ1-2; D is unclear. V was cut by 4 bases and J by 2 bases, with 20 bases left in between. Germline-derived CDR1 and CDR2 are MNHNS and SASEGT. This CDR3 has 17 amino acids. In DNA, the CDR3 is TGTGCCAGCAGTGCCCTGAGACACCCTTTTGCGAACTATGGCTACACCTTC. Amino acids: CASSALRHPFANYGYTF.

The chain combines TRBV29-1 with TRBJ1-2, with 10 bases matching TRBD1. The V gene's germline CDR1 is SQVTM and CDR2 ANQGSEA. The CDR3 has 13 residues. The V gene end was trimmed by 6 bases and the J gene end by 8 bases; junction bases not matched to a gene: 9. The CDR3 is CSVRRDRGGGYTF. The DNA of the CDR3 is TGCAGCGTAAGGCGGGACAGGGGAGGCGGCTACACCTTC.

J is TRBJ1-4 and V is TRBV9, with D perhaps TRBD1 (5 bases). The germline V gene has CDR1 SGDLS and CDR2 YYNGEE. The CDR3 totals 15 residues. V was shortened by 0 bases and J by 7 bases, with 13 bases between the two germline ends. CDR3: CASSVVNRWSEKLFF. The CDR3, as DNA: TGTGCCAGCAGCGTAGTTAACAGGTGGAGTGAAAAACTGTTTTTT.

The chain links TRBV12-3 or TRBV12-4 to TRBJ2-2, with a weak D call TRBD2 (5 bases). The CDR3 totals 13 residues. Trimming took 5 bases from V and 7 from J, leaving 11 bases between them. Here the CDR3 DNA reads TGTGCCAGCAGTCCATGGCGGGTCGGGGAGCTGTTTTTT. It specifies CASSPWRVGELFF.

This chain links TRBV11-2 with TRBJ1-2; TRBD1 aligns across 7 bases. V dropped 4 bases and J dropped 0; count of bases not matched to a gene: 2. From germline, CDR1 is SGHAT and CDR2 FQNNGV. CDR3 length equals 14 residues. The CDR3 protein is CASSWDSTNYGYTF. The CDR3 bases are TGTGCCAGCAGCTGGGACAGCACTAACTATGGCTACACCTTC.

This rearrangement joins TRBV9 to TRBJ1-5; D perhaps matches TRBD1 (5 bases). The CDR3 is 19 residues long. Deletions cut 0 bases from V and 1 base from J, with 20 bases between. CDR1 is SGDLS and CDR2 is YYNGEE in the germline V gene. The CDR3 DNA reads TGTGCCAGCAGCGTAGGGAGGAGGGGTGAGGTGCGGAGCAATCAGCCCCAGCATTTT. It encodes CASSVGRRGEVRSNQPQHF.

The chain links TRBV30 to TRBJ1-5; 7 nucleotides agree with TRBD1. The CDR3 covers 13 residues. Germline assignment: CDR1 GTSNPN and CDR2 SVGIG (reference sequence). Unmatched junction bases numbered 4, after V lost 7 bases and J lost 1 base. The CDR3 protein is CASQGGSNQPQHF. The CDR3 DNA is TGTGCCTCCCAGGGGGGAAGCAATCAGCCCCAGCATTTT.

The V gene is TRBV29-1, the J gene TRBJ1-1; D gene unclear. Germline CDR1 SQVTM, CDR2 ANQGSEA. This CDR3 comprises 16 residues. Trimming removed 3 bases from V and 0 bases from J, with 17 bases in between. Written as DNA, the CDR3 is TGCAGCGTTGATTCAGGCAGGAGGAGTGTGAACACTGAAGCTTTCTTT. This gives the protein CSVDSGRRSVNTEAFF.

The chain recombines TRBV7-9 with TRBJ1-5; tentative D call: TRBD1 (6 bases). Trimming removed 6 bases at V and 3 bases at J, with 12 bases between. The CDR3 runs 14 residues. Germline lookup yields CDR1 SEHNR and CDR2 FQNEAQ (reference sequence). In nucleotides, the CDR3 is TGTGCCAGCAGTCTCGGACAGACCAATCAGCCCCAGCATTTT. Protein: CASSLGQTNQPQHF.

The J gene is TRBJ1-2, the V gene TRBV7-3; 8 bases align to TRBD1. J was trimmed by 2 bases and V by 5 bases; bases with no gene match: 4. This CDR3 is built from 14 residues. Germline values: CDR1 SGHTA, CDR2 FQGTGA. The CDR3 region is CASSPGQGNYGYTF. Written as DNA, the CDR3 is TGTGCCAGCAGCCCCGGACAGGGAAACTATGGCTACACCTTC.

The chain carries TRBV2 and TRBJ2-3; maybe TRBD1 (5 bases). Per germline, CDR1 SNHLY and CDR2 FYNNEI. This CDR3 is built from 12 residues. V was trimmed by 6 bases and J by 4 bases, leaving 8 bases between them. The CDR3 here is CASRATADTQYF. As DNA, the CDR3 is TGTGCCAGCAGGGCGACAGCAGATACGCAGTATTTT.

The rearrangement links TRBV9 to TRBJ2-3; 7 bases fit TRBD1. Losses at the gene ends were 0 bases for V and 3 bases for J; bases not matched to a gene: 4. Germline-derived CDR1 and CDR2 are SGDLS and YYNGEE. CDR3 length: 15 residues. CDR3 residues: CASSVGQGPTDTQYF. The CDR3 DNA follows: TGTGCCAGCAGCGTAGGACAGGGTCCAACAGATACGCAGTATTTT.

The chain has TRBV7-7 and TRBJ1-3, with D unclear. Germline values: CDR1 SSHAT, CDR2 FNYEAQ (reference sequence). Trimming pared 9 bases from V and 0 bases from J, leaving 12 bases between. The CDR3 spans 14 residues. CDR3 in amino acids: CASGEGFSGNTIYF. CDR3 coding DNA: TGTGCCAGTGGGGAGGGATTCTCTGGAAACACCATATATTTT.

The J gene is TRBJ1-1, the V gene TRBV14; 10 positions agree with TRBD1. The CDR3 length is 14 residues. V lost 1 base and J lost 6; bases outside the gene matches: 2. CDR1 and CDR2 from the germline V gene are SGHDN and FVKESK. The CDR3 spells CASSQGTGGAEAFF. The CDR3 DNA reads TGTGCCAGCAGCCAAGGGACAGGGGGGGCTGAAGCTTTCTTT. Combining the CDR3 with reference TRBV14 and TRBJ1-1 gives the whole variable domain EAGVTQFPSHSVIEKGQTVTLRCDPISGHDNLYWYRRVMGKEIKFLLHFVKESKQDESGMPNNRFLAERTGGTYSTLKVQPAELEDSGVYFCASSQGTGGAEAFFGQGTRLTVV.

The CDR3 sequence: CASKTWGGAGFF. Here the CDR3 DNA reads TGTGCCAGCAAGACGTGGGGGGGCGCGGGATTTTTT. The J gene is TRBJ1-4, the V gene TRBV2; a weak D match, TRBD1 (6 bases). This CDR3 region has 12 residues. Germline values: CDR1 SNHLY, CDR2 FYNNEI. V lost 7 bases and J lost 17, with 20 bases in between.

This chain joins TRBV5-1 and TRBJ1-2; D might be TRBD1 (6 bases). The CDR3 covers 14 residues. The V end was cut by 3 bases, the J end by 4 bases, with 13 bases between. CDR1 is SGHRS and CDR2 is YFSETQ in the germline V gene. The CDR3 coding sequence is TGCGCCAGCAGCTCACGGACAGCGCCCTATGGCTACACCTTC. Residues: CASSSRTAPYGYTF.

In this sample, this clone turned up once. The J gene is TRBJ1-6, the V gene TRBV5-1; D perhaps matches TRBD1 (5 bases). V was trimmed by 0 bases and J by 8 bases, leaving 12 bases between them. There are 15 residues in the CDR3. Germline V gene data show CDR1 as SGHRS and CDR2 as YFSETQ. CDR3 loop: CASSLAGGDYSPLHF. The CDR3 DNA follows: TGCGCCAGCAGCTTGGCCGGGGGGGATTATTCACCCCTCCACTTT.

The chain has TRBV18 and TRBJ1-5; 7 positions match TRBD1. V gave up 3 bases and J gave up 2 bases; unmatched junction bases: 7. This CDR3 region has 16 residues. The germline V gene encodes CDR1 KGHSH and CDR2 LQKENI. The CDR3, as DNA: TGTGCCAGCTCACCCACGACAGGGTCTGGCAATCAGCCCCAGCATTTT. As protein: CASSPTTGSGNQPQHF.

The genes are TRBV5-1 and TRBJ2-3; 10 bases line up with TRBD1. V was clipped by 7 bases and J by 5 bases; unmatched bases: 10. In germline, CDR1 is SGHRS, CDR2 YFSETQ. The CDR3 has 15 residues. In nucleotides, the CDR3 is TGCGCCAGCGCGAGGACAGGGGGTTGGAGAGATACGCAGTATTTT. The encoded protein is CASARTGGWRDTQYF.

CDR3 sequence reads: CASSSAGTSVGEAFF. CDR3 coding DNA: TGCGCCAGCAGCTCGGCCGGGACATCGGTAGGGGAAGCTTTCTTT. The gene calls are TRBV5-1 and TRBJ1-1, with D maybe TRBD1 (6 bases). CDR3 size: 15 residues. Germline V gene sequence: CDR1 SGHRS, CDR2 YFSETQ. Trimming shortened V by 3 bases and J by 8 bases, and 20 bases separated the two germline ends.

The V and J genes are TRBV11-2 and TRBJ2-7; 7 positions match TRBD1. Germline lookup yields CDR1 SGHAT and CDR2 FQNNGV. V was pared by 1 base and J by 3 bases, with 6 bases of the junction left unmatched. The CDR3 totals 15 residues. The CDR3 sequence is CASSLVGDSLYEQYV. In DNA, the CDR3 is TGTGCCAGCAGCTTAGTGGGGGACAGCCTCTACGAGCAGTACGTC.